Shown below are 26 T cell receptor beta chains from a single sample sequenced in a study of T cells in Graves' hyperthyroidism and ophthalmopathy. TCR beta CDR3 regions were amplified from RNA transcripts. TCR CDR3 underwent first-round RT-PCR with the HTBI primer set. TCRdb re-called the multiplex PCR reads through MiXCR, storing one row per CDR3 protein. Among some 800,000 distinct CDR3 sequences listed, over 35% were seen once. What was sequenced was blood. All receptors come from a man between 18 and 35 years old with Graves' hyperthyroidism.

The rearrangement uses TRBV20-1 and TRBJ2-7; a weak D match, TRBD2 (6 bases). The CDR3 is 13 residues long. The V gene lost 6 bases and the J gene lost 5 bases, with 17 bases spanning the gap. CDR1 is DFQATT, CDR2 SNEGSKA, per germline (reference sequence). In DNA, the CDR3 is TGCAGTGCCGCGGGGCTAGCGCAAAACGAGCAGTACTTC. Amino acid sequence: CSAAGLAQNEQYF.

In its sample, this clonotype was seen a few times. The chain links TRBV6-5 to TRBJ2-7; D not certain. Germline assignment: CDR1 MNHEY and CDR2 SVGAGI. This CDR3 has 16 amino acids. Trimming took off 0 bases at V and 0 bases at J, with 12 bases between the two ends. CDR3 bases: TGTGCCAGCAGTTACTCGACGGCGCGGAGCTCCTACGAGCAGTACTTC. It specifies CASSYSTARSSYEQYF.

The gene calls are TRBV6-5 and TRBJ1-1, with a tentative D call TRBD1 (5 bases). This CDR3 contains 13 residues. The germline V gene encodes CDR1 MNHEY and CDR2 SVGAGI. V lost 4 bases, J lost 8 bases, and 14 bases lay in between. In DNA, the CDR3 is TGTGCCAGCAGTTGGGCAGGGCGGCTCGAAGCTTTCTTT. As protein: CASSWAGRLEAFF.

This clonotype was counted only a few times. The chain has TRBV7-9 and TRBJ1-1; no clear D gene. The V gene lost 2 bases and the J gene lost 2 bases, with 9 bases spanning the gap. The CDR3 extends over 14 amino acids. From germline, CDR1 is SEHNR and CDR2 FQNEAQ (reference sequence). In DNA, the CDR3 is TGTGCCAGCAGCTTATTCGATATTAACACTGAAGCTTTCTTT. This codes for CASSLFDINTEAFF. The full variable domain, rest sourced from reference TRBV7-9 and TRBJ1-1, is DTGVSQNPRHKITKRGQNVTFRCDPISEHNRLYWYRQTLGQGPEFLTYFQNEAQLEKSRLLSDRFSAERPKGSFSTLEIQRTEQGDSAMYLCASSLFDINTEAFFGQGTRLTVV.

This clonotype has just a few counts. The chain links TRBV12-3 or TRBV12-4 to TRBJ1-5; D ambiguous. V was clipped by 3 bases and J by 0 bases, with 3 bases between them. This CDR3 spans 13 amino acids. The CDR3 spells CASSFTSNQPQHF. The CDR3 DNA sequence: TGTGCCAGCAGTTTTACTAGCAATCAGCCCCAGCATTTT.

With regard to this clonotype: This clone may be a read error of a much larger clone one base away. This chain joins TRBV10-3 and TRBJ2-5; perhaps TRBD2 as D (6 bases). Germline CDR1 is ENHRY and CDR2 is SYGVKD. The germline V and J ends were trimmed by 3 bases and 5 bases, with 16 bases remaining between them. The CDR3 contains 15 residues. CDR3 in amino acids: CAISEGRRGRETQYF. CDR3 in DNA: TGTGCCATCAGTGAAGGGCGGAGGGGCCGTGAGACCCAGTACTTC.

This clonotype has more than one count but fewer than ten. The chain combines TRBV12-3 or TRBV12-4 with TRBJ1-4, with a weak D call TRBD1 (5 bases). CDR3 length equals 15 residues. Trimming stripped 8 bases from V and 2 bases from J, with 15 bases between. The chain's CDR3 is CASSLGVSTNEKLFF. The CDR3 DNA reads as TGTGCCAGCTCCCTGGGGGTATCGACTAATGAAAAACTGTTTTTT.

Worth noting for this clonotype: Since a much larger clone is just one base distant, this may be a read error. The chain has TRBV6-6 and TRBJ1-3; D gene ambiguous. Looked up from germline, CDR1 is MNHNY and CDR2 is SVGAGI (reference sequence). This CDR3 has 12 residues. The CDR3 protein is CASSNSGNTVYF. The CDR3 nucleotides are TGTGCCAGCAGCAACTCTGGAAACACCGTATATTTT.

A remark on this clonotype: The DNA is left out, because the CDR3 cannot be placed on it with certainty; the CDR3 is given as TCRdb lists it. The rearrangement links TRBV25-1 to TRBJ1-2. The CDR3 has 15 amino acids, counting both end residues. Germline assignment: CDR1 MGHDK and CDR2 SYGVNS. CDR3 protein: CASSFYICSVGGYTF.

This clonotype appeared a few times. The chain joins TRBV7-9 to TRBJ1-1; D is perhaps TRBD1 (5 bases). The germline gives CDR1 SEHNR, CDR2 FQNEAQ (reference sequence). V was pared by 4 bases and J by 2 bases, with 17 bases between. The CDR3 is 16 amino acids. The CDR3, as DNA: TGTGCCAGCAGCTCCGGGCCGGGACTCCAAAACACTGAAGCTTTCTTT. Translated: CASSSGPGLQNTEAFF.

This clonotype was seen at least ten times. The chain uses TRBV7-2 and TRBJ1-6; the D gene is possibly TRBD1 (6 bases). The germline V gene has CDR1 SGHTA and CDR2 FQGNSA. This CDR3 region has 16 residues. V was cut by 5 bases and J by 4 bases, with 15 bases left in between. This CDR3 reads CASSPMEGGYNSPLHF. The CDR3 region has the DNA TGTGCCAGCAGCCCAATGGAGGGGGGTTATAATTCACCCCTCCACTTT.

This clonotype was observed many times. The V and J genes are TRBV10-3 and TRBJ2-7; D is unclear. The CDR3 spans 14 residues. V was cut by 0 bases and J by 0 bases, with 6 bases left in between. CDR1 is ENHRY and CDR2 is SYGVKD in the germline V gene. CDR3 bases: TGTGCCATCAGTGAGTCAGGGAACTCCTACGAGCAGTACTTC. Protein product: CAISESGNSYEQYF.

The chain uses TRBV7-6 and TRBJ2-7; perhaps TRBD1 as D (5 bases). CDR1 is SGHVS and CDR2 is FNYEAQ in the germline V gene. V lost 5 bases, J lost 1 base, and 12 bases lay in between. The CDR3 has 14 amino acids. The CDR3 sequence: CASSPARVSYEQYF. CDR3 nucleotide sequence: TGTGCCAGCAGCCCGGCCAGGGTTTCCTACGAGCAGTACTTC.

This chain connects TRBV19 to TRBJ2-7; 8 bases map to TRBD1. The CDR3 consists of 15 residues. J lost 3 bases, V lost 3 bases, and 7 bases had no gene match. Germline lookup yields CDR1 LNHDA and CDR2 SQIVND (reference sequence). For the CDR3, the DNA is TGTGCCAGTAGTATCGTTGGACAGGGCTACTACGAGCAGTACTTC. Translated, it gives CASSIVGQGYYEQYF.

The genes are TRBV2 and TRBJ2-7; D possibly uses TRBD1 or TRBD2 (5 bases each). CDR3 length equals 15 residues. From germline, CDR1 is SNHLY and CDR2 FYNNEI. The germline V and J ends were trimmed by 0 bases and 3 bases, with 12 bases remaining between them. The CDR3 nucleotides read TGTGCCAGCAGTGAAGCGTGGGACGGCTTCTACGAGCAGTACTTC. Residues: CASSEAWDGFYEQYF.

This chain uses TRBV10-1 with TRBJ1-6; 8 bases are a match to TRBD1. CDR1 is WNHNN and CDR2 is SYGVQD in the germline V gene (reference sequence). The trim removed 0 bases at V and 7 bases at J, leaving 5 bases unmatched. The CDR3 consists of 16 residues. The CDR3 bases are TGCGCCAGCAGTGAGTCGGCCTGGGACAGGAATTCACCCCTCCACTTT. It is translated as CASSESAWDRNSPLHF.

The CDR3 reads CATSDLDRDNEQYF. The DNA for the CDR3 is TGTGCCACCAGTGATTTGGACAGGGACAATGAGCAGTACTTC. The V call is TRBV24-1, the J call TRBJ2-7, with 7 bases lining up with TRBD1. The CDR3 runs to 14 residues. V lost 0 bases to trimming and J lost 7 bases; unmatched junction nucleotides: 5. In germline, CDR1 is KGHDR, CDR2 SFDVKD.

There are many counts of this clonotype. CDR3 nucleotides: TGTGCCAGTAGTATGGGACAGGCCCAGGGGGAGACCCAGTACTTC. This sequence encodes CASSMGQAQGETQYF. The chain couples TRBV19 to TRBJ2-5; 8 nucleotides align to TRBD1. V shed 3 bases, J shed 5 bases, and the junction held 8 bases outside the gene matches. Germline loops: CDR1 LNHDA, CDR2 SQIVND (reference sequence). This CDR3 is built from 15 residues.

This chain links TRBV10-3 with TRBJ1-5; D ambiguous. The CDR3 runs 12 residues. Trimming pared 6 bases from V and 8 bases from J, leaving 11 bases between. The V gene's germline CDR1 is ENHRY and CDR2 SYGVKD. CDR3 nucleotides: TGTGCCATCAGCGGGCCCCGGGAGCCCCAGCATTTT. This codes for CAISGPREPQHF.

This clonotype has ten or more counts. The chain links TRBV9 to TRBJ1-1; a weak D match, TRBD1 (5 bases). Germline V gene sequence: CDR1 SGDLS, CDR2 YYNGEE. Trimming stripped 3 bases from V and 6 bases from J, with 12 bases between. CDR3 length: 13 residues. The DNA for the CDR3 is TGTGCCAGCAGCGCAACAGGACGGGCTGAAGCTTTCTTT. Its protein is CASSATGRAEAFF.

The rearrangement links TRBV14 to TRBJ2-7; TRBD2 is a possible D gene (5 bases). The germline V gene has CDR1 SGHDN and CDR2 FVKESK. V dropped 2 bases and J dropped 1 base, with 15 bases sitting between them. The CDR3 contains 16 residues. CDR3 amino acids: CASSQRVATLSYEQYF. The CDR3 DNA sequence: TGTGCCAGCAGCCAACGGGTAGCGACGCTTTCCTACGAGCAGTACTTC. Supplemented by reference TRBV14 and TRBJ2-7, the full variable domain reads EAGVTQFPSHSVIEKGQTVTLRCDPISGHDNLYWYRRVMGKEIKFLLHFVKESKQDESGMPNNRFLAERTGGTYSTLKVQPAELEDSGVYFCASSQRVATLSYEQYFGPGTRLTVT.

This chain joins TRBV15 and TRBJ1-2; 7 bases match TRBD1. Germline CDR1 is LNHNV and CDR2 is YYDKDF (reference sequence). CDR3 length: 16 residues. The V gene end was trimmed by 3 bases and the J gene end by 4 bases; junction bases not matched to a gene: 11. CDR3 DNA: TGTGCCACCAGCAGTGAATCGGGACAGACACTCTATGGCTACACCTTC. It translates to CATSSESGQTLYGYTF.

This clonotype came up many times. This chain connects TRBV10-2 to TRBJ1-3; tentatively, D is TRBD1 (5 bases). The CDR3 runs to 15 residues. V lost 3 bases and J 0 bases, leaving 9 bases between the germline ends. Germline V lookup: CDR1 WSHSY, CDR2 SAAADI. The CDR3 nucleotides read TGCGCCAGCAGTGACCAGGGATACTCTGGAAACACCATATATTTT. It codes for CASSDQGYSGNTIYF.

This clonotype was observed many times. This chain uses TRBV15 with TRBJ2-5; a weak D match, TRBD2 (6 bases). V gave up 0 bases and J gave up 4 bases, with 9 bases separating them. This CDR3 has 14 amino acids. The germline V gene encodes CDR1 LNHNV and CDR2 YYDKDF (reference sequence). The CDR3 region has the DNA TGTGCCACCAGCAGAGATTTCGGGGGAGAGACCCAGTACTTC. It is translated as CATSRDFGGETQYF.

The chain links TRBV11-2 to TRBJ2-7; D gene uncertain. The ends were cut back, 2 bases at V and 6 bases at J, with 8 bases in the middle. This CDR3 is 12 amino acids long. In germline, CDR1 is SGHAT, CDR2 FQNNGV. For the CDR3, the DNA is TGTGCCAGCAGCTTAACGCAAGCCGAGCAGTACTTC. Translating gives CASSLTQAEQYF.

This chain uses TRBV19 with TRBJ1-2; 7 bases match TRBD1. The germline V gene has CDR1 LNHDA and CDR2 SQIVND (reference sequence). V shed 8 bases and J 4 bases; nucleotides not matched to a gene: 10. The CDR3 has 14 residues. The CDR3, as DNA: TGTGCCAGTTGTTACCCGGACAGGTCCTATGGCTACACCTTC. Translating gives CASCYPDRSYGYTF.